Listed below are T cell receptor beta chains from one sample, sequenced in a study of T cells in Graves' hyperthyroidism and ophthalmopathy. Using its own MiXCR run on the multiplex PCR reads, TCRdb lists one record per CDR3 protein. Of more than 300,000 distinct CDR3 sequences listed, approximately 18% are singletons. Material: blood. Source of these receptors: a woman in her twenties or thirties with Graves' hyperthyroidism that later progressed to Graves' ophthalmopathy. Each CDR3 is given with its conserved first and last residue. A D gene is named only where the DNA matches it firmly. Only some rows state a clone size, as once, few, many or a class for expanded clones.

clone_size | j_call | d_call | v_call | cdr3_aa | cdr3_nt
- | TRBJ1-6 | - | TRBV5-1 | CASSLVDNNSPLHF | TGTGCCAGCAGCTTGGTCGATAATAATTCACCCCTCCACTTT
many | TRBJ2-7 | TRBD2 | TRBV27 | CASKRTSGGSYEQYF | TGTGCCAGCAAACGGACTAGCGGGGGCTCCTACGAGCAGTACTTC
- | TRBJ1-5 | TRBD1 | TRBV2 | CASSPGTGGSPQHF | TGTGCCAGCAGTCCCGGGACAGGGGGCTCGCCCCAGCATTTT
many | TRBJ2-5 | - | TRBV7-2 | CASSLWYTTGETQYF | TGTGCCAGCAGCTTATGGTACACGACCGGGGAGACCCAGTACTTC
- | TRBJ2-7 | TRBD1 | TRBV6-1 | CASSLGDRGHEQYF | TGTGCCAGCAGTTTAGGGGACAGGGGGCACGAGCAGTACTTC
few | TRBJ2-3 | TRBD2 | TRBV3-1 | CASTTHSGGRTDTQYF | TGTGCCAGCACCACCCACAGCGGGGGGCGCACAGATACGCAGTATTTT
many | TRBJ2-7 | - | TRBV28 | CASSLVTGWGEQYF | TGTGCCAGCAGTTTAGTCACAGGGTGGGGCGAGCAGTACTTC
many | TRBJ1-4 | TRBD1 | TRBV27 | CASRRDRGRYEKLFF | TGTGCCAGCAGACGGGACAGGGGGCGGTATGAAAAACTGTTTTTT
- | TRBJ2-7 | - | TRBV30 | CAWSVWSGSSYEQYF | TGTGCCTGGAGTGTATGGTCCGGGAGCTCCTACGAGCAGTACTTC
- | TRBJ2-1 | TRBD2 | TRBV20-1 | CSAALTSNSYNEQFF | TGCAGTGCTGCGCTGACTAGCAACTCCTACAATGAGCAGTTCTTC
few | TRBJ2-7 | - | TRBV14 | CASSHYHYEQYF | TGTGCCAGCAGCCATTATCACTACGAGCAGTACTTC
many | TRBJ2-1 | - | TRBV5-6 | CASSFSYEQFF | TGTGCCAGCAGCTTTTCGTACGAGCAGTTCTTC
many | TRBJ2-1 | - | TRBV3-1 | CASSQYGRSSYNEQFF | TGTGCCAGCAGCCAATACGGACGCAGCTCCTACAATGAGCAGTTCTTC
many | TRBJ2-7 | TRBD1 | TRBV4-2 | CASSQGGTGGYEQYF | TGTGCCAGCAGCCAAGGGGGGACAGGGGGCTACGAGCAGTACTTC
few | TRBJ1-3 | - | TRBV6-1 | CASSAIAEFSGNTIYF | TGTGCCAGCAGTGCCATCGCAGAATTCTCTGGAAACACCATATATTTT
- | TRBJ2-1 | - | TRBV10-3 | CAISDGLDLFNNEQFF | TGTGCCATCAGTGACGGGCTAGATCTCTTCAACAATGAGCAGTTCTTC
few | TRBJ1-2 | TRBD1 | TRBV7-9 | CASSSGGYYGYTF | TGTGCCAGCAGCTCAGGGGGGTACTATGGCTACACCTTC
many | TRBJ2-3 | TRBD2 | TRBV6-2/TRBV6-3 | CASSYSREDTDTQYF | TGTGCCAGCAGTTACTCTCGGGAGGACACAGATACGCAGTATTTT
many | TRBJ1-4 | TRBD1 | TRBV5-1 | CASSPTGLRTGGEKLFF | TGCGCCAGCAGCCCCACGGGTTTACGGACAGGGGGCGAAAAACTGTTTTTT
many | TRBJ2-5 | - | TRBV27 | CASTSRGGTHYF | TGTGCCAGCACCTCGAGGGGCGGGACACACTACTTC
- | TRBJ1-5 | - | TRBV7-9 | CASSHSGLNQPQHF | TGTGCCAGCAGCCATTCAGGGCTCAATCAGCCCCAGCATTTT
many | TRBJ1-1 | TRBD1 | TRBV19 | CASSMIWGTDRGEAFF | TGTGCCAGTAGTATGATTTGGGGGACGGACAGGGGTGAAGCTTTCTTT
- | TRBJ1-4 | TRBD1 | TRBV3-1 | CASSQPGGFEKLFF | TGTGCCAGCAGCCAACCAGGGGGCTTTGAAAAACTGTTTTTT